The sequence of this T cell receptor (beta chain) was determined in a study of PD-1 blockade in mismatch repair-deficient tumors. Germline lookup yields CDR1 SGHAT and CDR2 FQDESV (reference sequence). The CDR3 spans 14 residues. Trimming shortened V by 3 bases and J by 2 bases, and 8 bases separated the two germline ends. Time point defined: 10-day in vitro stimulation with candidate neoantigen peptide 6. TCR sequencing covered a few patients who responded to pembrolizumab. An approximately nine-day in vitro culture was run per each of roughly seven reactive peptides. The data were produced by immunoSEQ multiplex PCR, yet TCRdb's version contains in-frame clones alone and is incomplete. The repertoire consists of roughly 15,000 clones, with about 86% occurring once and the leading ten covering roughly 4.4%. To note about this clone: Its antigen is as yet unknown.

The clonotype comes from an adult with mismatch repair-deficient cancer. This chain links TRBV11-1 with TRBJ1-5; no definite D call. The sample here was cells cultured in vitro, taken from a patient treated with pembrolizumab. The CDR3 region is CASSFSDGNQPQHF. CDR3 DNA sequence: TGTGCCAGCAGCTTCTCGGACGGCAATCAGCCCCAGCATTTT.